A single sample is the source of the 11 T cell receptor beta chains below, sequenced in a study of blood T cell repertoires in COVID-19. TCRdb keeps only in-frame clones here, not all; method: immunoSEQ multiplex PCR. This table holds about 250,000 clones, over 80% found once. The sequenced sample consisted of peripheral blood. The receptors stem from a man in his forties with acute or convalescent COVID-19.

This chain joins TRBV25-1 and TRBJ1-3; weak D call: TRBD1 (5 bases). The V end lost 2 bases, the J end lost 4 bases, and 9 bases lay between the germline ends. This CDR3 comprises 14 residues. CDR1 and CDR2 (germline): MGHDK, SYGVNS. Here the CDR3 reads CASSERGEGNTIYF. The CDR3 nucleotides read TGTGCCAGCAGTGAACGGGGGGAAGGAAACACCATATATTTT.

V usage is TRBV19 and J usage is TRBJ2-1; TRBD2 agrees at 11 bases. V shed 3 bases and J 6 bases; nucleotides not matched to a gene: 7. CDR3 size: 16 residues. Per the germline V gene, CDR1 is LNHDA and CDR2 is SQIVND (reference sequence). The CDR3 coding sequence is TGTGCCAGTAGTATGCCTATGGGGACTAGCGGCAATGAGCAGTTCTTC. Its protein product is CASSMPMGTSGNEQFF.

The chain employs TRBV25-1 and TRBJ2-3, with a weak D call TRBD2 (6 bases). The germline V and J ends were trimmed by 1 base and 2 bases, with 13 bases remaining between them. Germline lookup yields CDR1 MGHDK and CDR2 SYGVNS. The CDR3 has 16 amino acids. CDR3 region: CASSEWGGTYTDTQYF. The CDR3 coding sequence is TGTGCCAGCAGTGAATGGGGCGGGACCTACACAGATACGCAGTATTTT.

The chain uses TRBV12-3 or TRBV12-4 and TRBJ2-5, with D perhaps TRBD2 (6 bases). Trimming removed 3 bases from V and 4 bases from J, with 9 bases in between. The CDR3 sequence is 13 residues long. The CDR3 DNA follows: TGTGCCAGCAGTTTGTCAGCGGGAGAGACCCAGTACTTC. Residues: CASSLSAGETQYF.

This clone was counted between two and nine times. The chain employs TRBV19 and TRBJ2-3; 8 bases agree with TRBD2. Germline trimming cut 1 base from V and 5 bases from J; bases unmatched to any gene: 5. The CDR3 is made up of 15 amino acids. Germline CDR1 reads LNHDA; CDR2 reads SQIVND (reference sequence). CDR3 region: CASSIVPLAGDTQYF. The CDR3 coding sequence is TGTGCCAGTAGTATAGTTCCGCTAGCGGGAGATACGCAGTATTTT.

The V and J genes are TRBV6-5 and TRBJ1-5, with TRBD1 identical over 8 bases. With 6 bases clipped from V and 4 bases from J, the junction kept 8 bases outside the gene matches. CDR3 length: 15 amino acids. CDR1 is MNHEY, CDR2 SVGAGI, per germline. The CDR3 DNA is TGTGCCAGCAGGCCCGACAGGGGACGAAATCAGCCCCAGCATTTT. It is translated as CASRPDRGRNQPQHF.

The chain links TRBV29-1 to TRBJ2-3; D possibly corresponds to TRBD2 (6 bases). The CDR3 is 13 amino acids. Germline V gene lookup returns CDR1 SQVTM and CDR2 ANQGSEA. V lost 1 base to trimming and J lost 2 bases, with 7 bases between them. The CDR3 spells CSVEAGATDTQYF. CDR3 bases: TGCAGCGTTGAAGCGGGAGCCACAGATACGCAGTATTTT.

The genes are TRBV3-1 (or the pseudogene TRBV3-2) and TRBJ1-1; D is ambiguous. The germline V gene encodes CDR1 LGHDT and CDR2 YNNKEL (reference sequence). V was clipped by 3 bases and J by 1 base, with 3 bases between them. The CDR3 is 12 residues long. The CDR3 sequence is CASSQANTEAFF. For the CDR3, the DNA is TGTGCCAGCAGCCAGGCGAACACTGAAGCTTTCTTT.

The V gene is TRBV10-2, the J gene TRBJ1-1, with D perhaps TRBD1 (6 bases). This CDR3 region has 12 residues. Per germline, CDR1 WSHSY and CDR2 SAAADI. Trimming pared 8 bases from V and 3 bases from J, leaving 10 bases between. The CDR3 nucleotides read TGCGCCAGCTACGAGGGGGACACTGAAGCTTTCTTT. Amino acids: CASYEGDTEAFF.

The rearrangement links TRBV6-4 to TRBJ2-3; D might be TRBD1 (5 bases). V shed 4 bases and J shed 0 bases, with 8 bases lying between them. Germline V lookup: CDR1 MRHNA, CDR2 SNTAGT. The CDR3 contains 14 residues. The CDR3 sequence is CASSGGLSTDTQYF. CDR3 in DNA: TGTGCCAGCAGTGGGGGCCTAAGCACAGATACGCAGTATTTT.

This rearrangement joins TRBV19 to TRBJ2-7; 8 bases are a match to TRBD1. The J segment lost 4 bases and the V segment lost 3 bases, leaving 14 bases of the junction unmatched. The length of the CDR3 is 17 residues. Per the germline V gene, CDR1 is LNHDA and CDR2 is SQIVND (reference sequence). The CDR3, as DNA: TGTGCCAGTAGTATCTCCCTCCAGGGGGCGACCGGATACGAGCAGTACTTC. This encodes CASSISLQGATGYEQYF.